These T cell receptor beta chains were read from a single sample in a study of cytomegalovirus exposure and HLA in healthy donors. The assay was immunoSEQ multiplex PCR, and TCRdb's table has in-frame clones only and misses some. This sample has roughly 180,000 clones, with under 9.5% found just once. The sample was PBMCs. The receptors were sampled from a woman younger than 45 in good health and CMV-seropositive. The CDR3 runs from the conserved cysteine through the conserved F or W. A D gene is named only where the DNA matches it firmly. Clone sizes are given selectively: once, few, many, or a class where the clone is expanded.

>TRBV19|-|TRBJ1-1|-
CARRMLNSEAFF
TGTGCCAGGCGCATGCTGAATTCTGAAGCTTTCTTT
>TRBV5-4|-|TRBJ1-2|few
CASSLSGFYGYTF
TGTGCCAGCAGCTTGTCAGGGTTCTATGGCTACACCTTC
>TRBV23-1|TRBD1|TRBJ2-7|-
CASSQSSGTGLREQYF
TGCGCCAGCAGTCAATCCTCCGGGACAGGGTTACGAGAGCAGTACTTC
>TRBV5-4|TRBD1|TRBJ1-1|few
CASSQFDRGAPEAFF
TGTGCCAGCAGCCAATTCGACAGGGGAGCACCTGAAGCTTTCTTT
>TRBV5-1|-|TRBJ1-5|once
CASGLGWGDQPQHF
TGCGCCAGCGGCTTGGGGTGGGGGGATCAGCCCCAGCATTTT
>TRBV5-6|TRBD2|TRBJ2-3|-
CASRLLGLAGAGDTQYF
TGTGCCAGCAGGCTACTGGGACTAGCGGGGGCGGGGGATACGCAGTATTTT
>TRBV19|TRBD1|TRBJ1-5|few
CASRWGTGVSNQPQHF
TGTGCCAGTAGGTGGGGGACAGGGGTGAGCAATCAGCCCCAGCATTTT
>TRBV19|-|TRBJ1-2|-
CASTLRGGLNYGYTF
TGTGCCAGTACCCTTCGCGGGGGGCTCAACTATGGCTACACCTTC
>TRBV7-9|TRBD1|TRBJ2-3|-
CASSLGQTGGIASADTQYF
TGTGCCAGCAGCTTAGGACAAACAGGGGGAATCGCTTCTGCAGATACGCAGTATTTT
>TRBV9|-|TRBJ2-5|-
CASSPSVRETQYF
TGTGCCAGCAGCCCTAGTGTTAGGGAGACCCAGTACTTC
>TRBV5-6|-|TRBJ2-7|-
CASSLLGSYEQYF
TGTGCCAGCAGCTTGCTCGGGAGCTACGAGCAGTACTTC
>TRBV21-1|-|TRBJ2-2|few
CASSPGPSGREGATGELFF
TGTGCCAGCAGCCCGGGCCCTAGCGGGCGGGAGGGGGCCACCGGGGAGCTGTTTTTT
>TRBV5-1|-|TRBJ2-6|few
CASSLGGYGANVLTF
TGCGCCAGCAGCTTGGGAGGGTATGGGGCCAACGTCCTGACTTTC
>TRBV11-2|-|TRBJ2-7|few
CASSLVDQGTYEQYF
TGTGCCAGCAGCTTAGTTGACCAGGGGACCTACGAGCAGTACTTC
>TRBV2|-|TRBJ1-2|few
CASSQTGFQYYGYTF
TGTGCCAGCAGTCAGACAGGATTTCAATACTATGGCTACACCTTC
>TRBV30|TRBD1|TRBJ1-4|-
CAWSLLQGSNEKLFF
TGTGCCTGGAGTCTACTACAGGGGTCTAATGAAAAACTGTTTTTT